This is a list of T cell receptor beta chains from one sample in a study of vaccination and CD4 T cells after COVID-19. Antigens for these TCRs are unknown. A single record per CDR3 protein comes from TCRdb applying MiXCR to the PCR reads. The repertoire includes just under 10,000 distinct CDR3 sequences, about 35% of them detected once, and around 8% sits in the top ten. What was sequenced was CD4+ T cells from blood, cultured in vitro. The origin of the receptors is a human donor in good health. Both conserved end residues are part of each CDR3.

v_call	j_call	cdr3_aa
TRBV20-1	TRBJ2-3	CSARGPGQQIQYF
TRBV15	TRBJ2-7	CATSRGRQDYEQYF
TRBV20-1	TRBJ2-4	CSARDPYSENIQYF
TRBV4-3	TRBJ1-1	CASSQDPLPNTEAFF
TRBV29-1	TRBJ2-6	CSVEDRAGANVLTF
TRBV29-1	TRBJ2-1	CSVERLAKDEQFF
TRBV21-1	TRBJ2-5	CASSKKTGEETQYF
TRBV6-1	TRBJ2-7	CASTLGQGTYEQYF
TRBV27	TRBJ2-1	CASSRLAGYNEQFF
TRBV20-1	TRBJ1-5	CSARDQGTGNQPQHF
TRBV20-1	TRBJ2-1	CSPDLGKREQFF
TRBV6-2/TRBV6-3	TRBJ2-2	CASSQGFTGELFF
TRBV30	TRBJ1-2	CAWARGGGYTF
TRBV27	TRBJ2-5	CASSLRLAGETQYF
TRBV20-1	TRBJ2-7	CSATRDRGYEQYF
TRBV2	TRBJ1-5	CASRRDSNQPQHF
TRBV5-3	TRBJ2-3	CARSLAKGQAPQEQYF
TRBV19	TRBJ1-6	CATRSPALGGYNSPLHF
TRBV7-9	TRBJ2-3	CASSLGGTSTDTQYF
TRBV6-5	TRBJ2-7	CASSYSWRENEQYF
TRBV6-2/TRBV6-3	TRBJ1-5	CASSQRGRDYQPQHF
TRBV24-1	TRBJ1-5	CATSAPGNQPQHF
TRBV7-6	TRBJ2-1	CASSLGSLRNEQFF
TRBV20-1	TRBJ1-6	CSASDYNSPLHF
TRBV6-2/TRBV6-3	TRBJ1-1	CASSYSVGRALNTEAFF
TRBV7-2	TRBJ2-7	CASSLDFSGRSSYEQYF
TRBV4-3	TRBJ1-5	CASSQDADIRQPQHF
TRBV21-1	TRBJ2-7	CASSKVGQMSSYEQYF
TRBV7-9	TRBJ1-6	CASSFGQLNSPLHF
TRBV10-3	-	CAISLQGAGEQYF
TRBV25-1	TRBJ2-5	CASSGRGVPGETQYF
TRBV6-1	TRBJ1-2	CASIGPGMNYGYTF
TRBV5-1	TRBJ2-7	CASSDGGRSYEQYF
TRBV6-1	TRBJ2-7	CASSRRPGQGALKQYF
TRBV18	TRBJ1-2	CASSPPQGNYGYTF
TRBV11-2	TRBJ1-6	CASSAGQGNSPLHF
TRBV7-6	TRBJ1-2	CASSLALGGGYGYTF
TRBV21-1	TRBJ2-7	CASSRRRPRDEQYF
TRBV28	TRBJ1-1	CASSLGVVNTEAFF
TRBV29-1	TRBJ1-3	CSVTVGRGNTIYF
TRBV6-5	TRBJ1-1	CASSYGAPWDTEAFF
TRBV20-1	TRBJ2-1	CSAMSIGGGNNEQFF
TRBV20-1	TRBJ2-7	CSASNVAGGSYEQYF
TRBV2	TRBJ2-7	CASSEDRRRDYEQYF
TRBV10-3	TRBJ2-1	CANSIDSYNEQFF
TRBV7-3	TRBJ2-7	CASSLGAGGPYEQYF
TRBV20-1	TRBJ1-1	CSASIGGARNTEAFF
TRBV10-1	TRBJ1-5	CASSGSLYSNQPQHF
TRBV27	TRBJ2-5	CASKVLAGGSRETQYF
TRBV6-1	TRBJ2-1	CASSRDSSYNEQFF
TRBV10-3	TRBJ1-5	CAISETAVSNQPQHF
TRBV20-1	TRBJ2-3	CSAPIGTDTQYF